This T cell receptor (beta chain) came from a study of T cells in Graves' hyperthyroidism and ophthalmopathy. Study-wide results and caveats: A 13 V-J signature model discriminated ophthalmopathy versus stable hyperthyroidism.

This clonotype was recorded at least ten times. Antigen specificity is unknown. TCR beta CDR3 regions were amplified from RNA. First-round RT-PCR targeting the TCR CDR3 was performed with the HTBI primer set. TCRdb re-analysed the multiplex PCR reads in MiXCR, keeping a single row per CDR3 protein. In the table there are about 300,000 distinct CDR3 sequences, about 25% of which are singletons. J lost 2 bases, V lost 2 bases, and 9 bases had no gene match. The V gene's germline CDR1 is SGHRS and CDR2 YFSETQ. This CDR3 is 16 amino acids long. These patients, aged 18 to 65, had recently diagnosed hyperthyroidism lasting under 2 months. Uncontrolled infection, other autoimmune disease, pregnancy or lactation disqualified patients from enrolment.

Sequenced sample: blood. The chain recombines TRBV5-1 with TRBJ2-5, with 7 bases lining up with TRBD2. The sequence derives from a man in his forties with Graves' hyperthyroidism that later progressed to Graves' ophthalmopathy. This CDR3 is CASSFGPSGMQETQYF. The CDR3 bases are TGCGCCAGCAGCTTCGGCCCTAGCGGTATGCAAGAGACCCAGTACTTC.